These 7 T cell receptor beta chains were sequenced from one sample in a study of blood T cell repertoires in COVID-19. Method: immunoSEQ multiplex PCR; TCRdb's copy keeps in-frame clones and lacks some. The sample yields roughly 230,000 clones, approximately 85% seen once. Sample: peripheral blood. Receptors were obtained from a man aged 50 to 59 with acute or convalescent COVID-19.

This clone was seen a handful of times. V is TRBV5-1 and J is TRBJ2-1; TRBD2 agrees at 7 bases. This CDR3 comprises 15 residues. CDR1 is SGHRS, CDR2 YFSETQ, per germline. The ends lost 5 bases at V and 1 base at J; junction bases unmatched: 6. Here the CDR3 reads CASREREGSYNEQFF. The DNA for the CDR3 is TGCGCCAGCAGGGAGCGGGAAGGGTCCTACAATGAGCAGTTCTTC.

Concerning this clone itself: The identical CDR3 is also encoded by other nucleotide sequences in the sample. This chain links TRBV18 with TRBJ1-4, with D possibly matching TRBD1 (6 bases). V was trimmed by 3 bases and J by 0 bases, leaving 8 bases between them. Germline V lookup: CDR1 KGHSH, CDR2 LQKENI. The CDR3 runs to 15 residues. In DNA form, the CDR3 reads TGTGCCAGCTCACCTCGGACAGCAACTAATGAAAAACTGTTTTTT. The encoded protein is CASSPRTATNEKLFF.

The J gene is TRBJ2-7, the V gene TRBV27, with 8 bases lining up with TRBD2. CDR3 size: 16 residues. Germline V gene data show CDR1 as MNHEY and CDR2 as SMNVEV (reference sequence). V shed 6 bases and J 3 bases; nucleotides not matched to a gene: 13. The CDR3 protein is CASRAKPREGVYEQYF. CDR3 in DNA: TGTGCCAGCAGGGCAAAACCCCGGGAGGGGGTCTACGAGCAGTACTTC.

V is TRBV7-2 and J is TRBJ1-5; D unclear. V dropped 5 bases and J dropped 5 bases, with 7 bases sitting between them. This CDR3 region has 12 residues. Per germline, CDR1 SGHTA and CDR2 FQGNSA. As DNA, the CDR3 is TGTGCCAGCAGCCCTCCTGATCAGCCCCAGCATTTT. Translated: CASSPPDQPQHF.

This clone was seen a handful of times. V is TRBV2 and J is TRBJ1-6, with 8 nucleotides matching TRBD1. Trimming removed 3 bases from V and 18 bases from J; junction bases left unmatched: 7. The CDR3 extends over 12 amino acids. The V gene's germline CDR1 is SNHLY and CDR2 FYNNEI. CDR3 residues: CASSDRTGKCHF. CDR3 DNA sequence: TGTGCCAGCAGTGATCGGACAGGGAAATGCCACTTT.

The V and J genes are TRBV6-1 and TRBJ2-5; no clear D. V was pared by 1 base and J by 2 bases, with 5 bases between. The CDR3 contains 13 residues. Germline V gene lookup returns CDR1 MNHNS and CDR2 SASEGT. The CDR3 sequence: CASSEGLQETQYF. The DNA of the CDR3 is TGTGCCAGCAGTGAAGGACTTCAAGAGACCCAGTACTTC.

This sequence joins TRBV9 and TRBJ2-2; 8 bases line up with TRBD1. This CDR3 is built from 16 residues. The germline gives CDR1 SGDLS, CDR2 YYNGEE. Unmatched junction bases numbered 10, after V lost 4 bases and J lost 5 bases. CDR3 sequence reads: CASSYEGQGGTGELFF. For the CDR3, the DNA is TGTGCCAGCAGCTACGAAGGACAGGGAGGAACCGGGGAGCTGTTTTTT.